This entry describes one T cell receptor beta chain. This clonotype was picked up a small number of times. Its specific antigen is unknown. Per-base qualities were not stored, and no clone one base away is much larger. The data were taken from a study of T-cell reconstitution after alpha-beta-depleted transplantation in children (dated by TCRdb to the mid-2010s). Regarding the study in general: Using TCR repertoire profiling, the study followed T-cell immune reconstitution in a quantitative way in children after TCRalphabeta/CD19-depleted allogeneic hematopoietic cell transplantation.

Library preparation employed PCR. Reads for this sample came from an Illumina HiSeq 2500. Molecular barcoding was employed in the preparation of TCR libraries, with unique molecular identifiers being used to normalize TCRbeta repertoire quantification. In TCRdb, the public reads were trimmed at Q25 with fastp and aligned with MiXCR, with productive beta chains retained. Under each unique CDR3 protein, matching rows form one entry showing the most common genes and DNA. The sample data list around 680,000 distinct CDR3 sequences, and roughly 17% of these were observed just once. The biggest ten clones account for approximately 1% of the sample. This clonotype was sampled from a human donor who donated a stem cell graft to a child with acute myeloid leukemia. Specimen: PBMCs from the stem cell graft donor, collected from the stem cell graft.

The base sequence is TGCGCCAGCAAGAAGAAACTGAACTTTATGGATGAGCAGTTCTTC. The translation is CASKKKLNFMDEQFF. The V gene is TRBV4-3 and the J gene is TRBJ2-1; there is no confident call for the D gene. CDR1 and CDR2, per the germline V gene, are LGHNA and YSLEER. Spanning cysteine to phenylalanine, the CDR3 consists of 15 amino acids. Just the 45-base CDR3 DNA is kept, in frame starting at base 1. The junction carries 21 bases between V and J, which are trimmed by 7 bases and 8 bases respectively.